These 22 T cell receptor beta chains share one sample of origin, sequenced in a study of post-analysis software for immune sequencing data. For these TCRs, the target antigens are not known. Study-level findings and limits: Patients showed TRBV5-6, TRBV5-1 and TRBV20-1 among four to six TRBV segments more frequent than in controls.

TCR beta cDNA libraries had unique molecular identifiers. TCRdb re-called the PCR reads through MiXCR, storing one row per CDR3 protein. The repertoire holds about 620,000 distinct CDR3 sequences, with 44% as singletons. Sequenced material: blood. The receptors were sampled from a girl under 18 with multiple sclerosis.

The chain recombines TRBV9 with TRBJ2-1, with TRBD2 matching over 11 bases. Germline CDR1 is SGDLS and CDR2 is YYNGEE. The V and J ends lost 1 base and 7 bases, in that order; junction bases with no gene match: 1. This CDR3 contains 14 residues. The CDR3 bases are TGTGCCAGCAGCGTACTAGCGGGGGGAAATGAGCAGTTCTTC. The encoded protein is CASSVLAGGNEQFF.

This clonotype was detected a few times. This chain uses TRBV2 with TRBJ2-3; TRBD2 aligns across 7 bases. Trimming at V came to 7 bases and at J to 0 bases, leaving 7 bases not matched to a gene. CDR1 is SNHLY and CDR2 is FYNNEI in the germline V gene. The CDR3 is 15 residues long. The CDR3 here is CASKPLAASTDTQYF. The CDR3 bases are TGTGCCAGCAAACCTCTAGCGGCTAGCACAGATACGCAGTATTTT.

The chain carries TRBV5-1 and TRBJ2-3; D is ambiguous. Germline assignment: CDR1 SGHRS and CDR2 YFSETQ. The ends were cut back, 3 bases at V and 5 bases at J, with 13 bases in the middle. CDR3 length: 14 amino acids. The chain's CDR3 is CASSSYARQDTQYF. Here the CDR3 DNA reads TGCGCCAGCAGCTCCTATGCCCGGCAAGATACGCAGTATTTT. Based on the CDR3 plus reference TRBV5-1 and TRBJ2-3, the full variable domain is KAGVTQTPRYLIKTRGQQVTLSCSPISGHRSVSWYQQTPGQGLQFLFEYFSETQRNKGNFPGRFSGRQFSNSRSEMNVSTLELGDSALYLCASSSYARQDTQYFGPGTRLTVL.

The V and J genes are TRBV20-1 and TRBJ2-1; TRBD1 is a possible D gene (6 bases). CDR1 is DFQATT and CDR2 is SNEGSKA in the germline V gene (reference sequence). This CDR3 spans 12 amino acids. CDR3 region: CSIAGARDEQFF. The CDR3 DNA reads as TGCAGCATCGCAGGGGCTAGGGATGAGCAGTTCTTC.

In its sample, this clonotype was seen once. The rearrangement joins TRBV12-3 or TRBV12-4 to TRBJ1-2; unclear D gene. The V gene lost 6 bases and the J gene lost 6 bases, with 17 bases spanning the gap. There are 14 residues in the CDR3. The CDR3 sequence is CASSETWEANGYTF. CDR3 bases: TGTGCCAGCAGCGAAACCTGGGAGGCGAATGGCTACACCTTC.

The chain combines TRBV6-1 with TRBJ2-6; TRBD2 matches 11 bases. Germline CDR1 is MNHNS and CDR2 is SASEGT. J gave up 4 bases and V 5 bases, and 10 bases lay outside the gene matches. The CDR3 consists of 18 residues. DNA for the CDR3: TGTGCCAGCAGTCCCTTCGTAGCGGGGGGGCCCGGGGCCAACGTCCTGACTTTC. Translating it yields CASSPFVAGGPGANVLTF.

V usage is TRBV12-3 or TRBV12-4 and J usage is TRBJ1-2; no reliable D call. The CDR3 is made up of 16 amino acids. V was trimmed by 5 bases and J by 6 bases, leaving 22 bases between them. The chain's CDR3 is CASSPLYGSSGDGYTF. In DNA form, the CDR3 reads TGTGCCAGCAGTCCCCTCTACGGATCATCCGGAGATGGCTACACCTTC.

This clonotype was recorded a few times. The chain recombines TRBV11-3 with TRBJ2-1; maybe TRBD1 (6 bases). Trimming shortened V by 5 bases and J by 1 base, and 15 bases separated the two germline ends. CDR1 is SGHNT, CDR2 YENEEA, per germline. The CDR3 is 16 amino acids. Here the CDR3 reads CASSNRGQISYNEQFF. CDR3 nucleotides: TGTGCCAGCAGCAATCGCGGACAGATATCCTACAATGAGCAGTTCTTC.

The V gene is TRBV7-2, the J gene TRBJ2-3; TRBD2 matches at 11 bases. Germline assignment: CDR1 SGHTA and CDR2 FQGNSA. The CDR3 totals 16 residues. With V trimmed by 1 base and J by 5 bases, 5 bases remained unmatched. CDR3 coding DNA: TGTGCCAGCAGCTTAGTCGGGACTAGCGGTCTAGATACGCAGTATTTT. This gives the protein CASSLVGTSGLDTQYF.

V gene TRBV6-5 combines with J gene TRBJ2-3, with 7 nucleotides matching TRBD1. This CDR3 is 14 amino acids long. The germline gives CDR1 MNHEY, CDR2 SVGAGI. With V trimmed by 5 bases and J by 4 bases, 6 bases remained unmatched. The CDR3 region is CASSPHRGSDTQYF. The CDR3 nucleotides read TGTGCCAGCAGTCCGCACAGGGGATCAGATACGCAGTATTTT.

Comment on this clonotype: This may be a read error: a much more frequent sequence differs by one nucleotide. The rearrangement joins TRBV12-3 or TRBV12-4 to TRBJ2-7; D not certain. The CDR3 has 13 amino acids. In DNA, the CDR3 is TGTGCCAGCAGTTTACTCGTCTCCTACGGGCAGTACTTC. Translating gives CASSLLVSYGQYF.

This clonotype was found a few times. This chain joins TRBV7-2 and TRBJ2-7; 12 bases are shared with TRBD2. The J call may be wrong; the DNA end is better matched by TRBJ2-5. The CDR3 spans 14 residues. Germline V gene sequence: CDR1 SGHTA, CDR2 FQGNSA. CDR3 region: CASSPSGRGETQYF. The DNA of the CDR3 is TGTGCCAGCAGCCCTAGCGGGAGGGGAGAGACCCAGTACTTC.

This CDR3 is CSAGIRLANYGYTF. For the CDR3, the DNA is TGCAGTGCTGGGATAAGGTTAGCTAACTATGGCTACACCTTC. The chain joins TRBV20-1 to TRBJ1-2, with D unresolved. Trimming pared 5 bases from V and 0 bases from J, leaving 13 bases between. This CDR3 spans 14 amino acids. CDR1 and CDR2 from the germline V gene are DFQATT and SNEGSKA (reference sequence).

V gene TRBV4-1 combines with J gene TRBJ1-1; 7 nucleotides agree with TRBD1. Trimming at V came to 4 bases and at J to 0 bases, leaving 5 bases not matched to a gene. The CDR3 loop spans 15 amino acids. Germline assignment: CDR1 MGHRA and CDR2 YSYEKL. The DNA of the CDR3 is TGCGCCAGCAGCCCGAGGGACAGTCTGAACACTGAAGCTTTCTTT. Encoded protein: CASSPRDSLNTEAFF.

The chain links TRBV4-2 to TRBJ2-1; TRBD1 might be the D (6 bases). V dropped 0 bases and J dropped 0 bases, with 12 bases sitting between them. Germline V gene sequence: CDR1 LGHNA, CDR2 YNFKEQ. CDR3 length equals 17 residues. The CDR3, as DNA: TGTGCCAGCAGCCAAGAAGTCAGGGGTGGCTCCTACAATGAGCAGTTCTTC. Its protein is CASSQEVRGGSYNEQFF.

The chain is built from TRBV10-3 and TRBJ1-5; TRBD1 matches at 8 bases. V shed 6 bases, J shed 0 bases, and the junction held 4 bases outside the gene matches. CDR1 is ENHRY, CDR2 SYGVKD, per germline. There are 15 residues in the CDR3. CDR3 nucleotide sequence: TGTGCCATCAGAGCGACAGGGGCTAGCAATCAGCCCCAGCATTTT. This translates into CAIRATGASNQPQHF.

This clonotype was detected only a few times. Here the CDR3 DNA reads TGCGCCACCGCCGGGACTAGGGGCTACGAGCAGTACTTC. Translated: CATAGTRGYEQYF. The V and J genes are TRBV10-2 and TRBJ2-4, with 8 bases aligning to TRBD2. The closer fit of TRBJ2-7 to the DNA end suggests the J call may be wrong. Germline V lookup: CDR1 WSHSY, CDR2 SAAADI. This CDR3 comprises 13 residues.

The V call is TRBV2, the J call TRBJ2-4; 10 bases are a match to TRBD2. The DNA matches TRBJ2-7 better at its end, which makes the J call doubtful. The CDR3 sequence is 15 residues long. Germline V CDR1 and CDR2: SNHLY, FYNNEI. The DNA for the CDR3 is TGTGCCAGCAGTGAAACAGCGGGGGGGCCGTACGAGCAGTACTTC. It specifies CASSETAGGPYEQYF.

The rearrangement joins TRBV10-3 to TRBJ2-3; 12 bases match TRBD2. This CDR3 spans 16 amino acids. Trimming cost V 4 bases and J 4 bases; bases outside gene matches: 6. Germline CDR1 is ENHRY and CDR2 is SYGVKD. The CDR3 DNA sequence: TGTGCCATCAGTGCTAGGACTAGCGGGGACGCAGATACGCAGTATTTT. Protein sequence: CAISARTSGDADTQYF.

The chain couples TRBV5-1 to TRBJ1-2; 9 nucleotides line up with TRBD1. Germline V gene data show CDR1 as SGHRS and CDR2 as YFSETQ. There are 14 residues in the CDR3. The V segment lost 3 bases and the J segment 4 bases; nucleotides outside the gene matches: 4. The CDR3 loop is CASSYGTGLYGYTF. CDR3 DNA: TGCGCCAGCAGCTACGGGACAGGGCTCTATGGCTACACCTTC.

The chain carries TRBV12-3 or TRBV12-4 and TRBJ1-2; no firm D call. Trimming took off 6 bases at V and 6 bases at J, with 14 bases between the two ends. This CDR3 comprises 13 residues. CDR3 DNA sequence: TGTGCCAGCAGCCCAGACGGGGATAATGGCTACACCTTC. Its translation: CASSPDGDNGYTF.

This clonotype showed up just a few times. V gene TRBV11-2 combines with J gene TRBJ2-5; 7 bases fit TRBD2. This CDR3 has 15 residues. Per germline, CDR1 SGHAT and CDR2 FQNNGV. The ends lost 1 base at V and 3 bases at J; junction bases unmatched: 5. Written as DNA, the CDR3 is TGTGCCAGCAGCTTAGGGTTGGGGAGGGAAGAGACCCAGTACTTC. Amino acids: CASSLGLGREETQYF. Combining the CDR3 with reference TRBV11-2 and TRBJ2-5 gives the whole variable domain EAGVAQSPRYKIIEKRQSVAFWCNPISGHATLYWYQQILGQGPKLLIQFQNNGVVDDSQLPKDRFSAERLKGVDSTLKIQPAKLEDSAVYLCASSLGLGREETQYFGPGTRLLVL.